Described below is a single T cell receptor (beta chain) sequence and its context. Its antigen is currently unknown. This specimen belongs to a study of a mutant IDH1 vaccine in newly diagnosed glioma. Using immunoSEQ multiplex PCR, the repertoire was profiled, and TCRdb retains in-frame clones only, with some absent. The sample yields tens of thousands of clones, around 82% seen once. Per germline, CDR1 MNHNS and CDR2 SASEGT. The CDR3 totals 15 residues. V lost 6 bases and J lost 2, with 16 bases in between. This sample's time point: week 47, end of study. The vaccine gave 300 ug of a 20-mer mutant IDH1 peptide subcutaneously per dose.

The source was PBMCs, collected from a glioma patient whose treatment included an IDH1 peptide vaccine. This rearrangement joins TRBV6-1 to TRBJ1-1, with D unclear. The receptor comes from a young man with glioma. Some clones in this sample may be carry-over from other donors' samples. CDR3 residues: CASRARRSPNTEAFF. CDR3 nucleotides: TGTGCCAGCAGGGCGAGGCGGAGCCCCAACACTGAAGCTTTCTTT.